This T cell receptor (beta chain) was sequenced for a study of CD8+ T cells in alopecia areata. Study-wide background: Each day, treated patients took oral tofacitinib twice, at 5 to 10 mg per dose. Tofacitinib exposure lasted 6 to 18 months, followed by 6 months off drug.

On this clone itself: What it binds is unknown.

It was cDNA, reverse transcribed from extracted RNA, that served as the sequencing template. Repertoires were generated with immunoSEQ multiplex PCR, while TCRdb's copy carries only in-frame clones and drops some. The data hold approximately 9,800 clones, with 67% observed a single time. Trimming left V 5 bases short and J 11 bases short, with 15 bases between. CDR3 length: 12 amino acids. Per germline, CDR1 MDHEN and CDR2 SYDVKM. Study-level points and caveats: Lesional scalp displayed greater clonality than normal scalp, most notably in alopecia totalis/universalis. Mice showed TCR sharing more clearly than patients did, possibly owing to HLA.

Alopecia areata patients provided lesional scalp punch biopsies and peripheral blood, both collected for the study. The receptor was isolated from a human donor with alopecia areata. The genes are TRBV28 and TRBJ1-1; tentatively, D is TRBD1 (6 bases). What was sequenced was skin. Here the CDR3 reads CASSLQTGLAFF. CDR3 DNA sequence: TGTGCCAGCAGTCTACAGACAGGCCTCGCTTTCTTT.